Following are 8 T cell receptor beta chains from one sample sequenced in a study of T cells after yellow fever vaccination. TCRdb re-called the 5' RACE reads through MiXCR, storing one row per CDR3 protein. The sample includes some 350,000 distinct CDR3 sequences, 11% seen only once; the top ten take around 18%. The sequencing used PBMCs, collected on the day of the first yellow fever vaccination. All receptors derive from a man between 18 and 35 years old who received the YFV17D yellow fever vaccine.

This clonotype was observed once. J is TRBJ2-1 and V is TRBV18; the D gene is possibly TRBD1 (6 bases). Per germline, CDR1 KGHSH and CDR2 LQKENI. V was shortened by 2 bases and J by 10 bases, with 24 bases between the two germline ends. The CDR3 consists of 17 residues. The CDR3 coding sequence is TGTGCCAGCTCACCATTACCAGGGGCGGAACGGGACATAGAGCAGTTCTTC. This encodes CASSPLPGAERDIEQFF.

The V gene is TRBV27, the J gene TRBJ1-2; 8 bases fit TRBD1. This CDR3 is 14 amino acids long. Losses at the gene ends were 1 base for V and 8 bases for J; bases not matched to a gene: 6. Germline CDR1 is MNHEY and CDR2 is SMNVEV (reference sequence). Written as DNA, the CDR3 is TGTGCCAGCAGTTTATGGCAGGGGGCAAAAGGCTACACCTTC. As protein: CASSLWQGAKGYTF.

This clonotype came up a few times. The rearrangement uses TRBV11-2 and TRBJ2-3; D is possibly TRBD1 or TRBD2 (7 bases each). The CDR3 is 18 amino acids. V lost 2 bases and J lost 0, with 18 bases in between. Germline V gene sequence: CDR1 SGHAT, CDR2 FQNNGV. CDR3 in amino acids: CASSLFRGRGTSTDTQYF. The CDR3 bases are TGTGCCAGCAGCTTATTTAGGGGGCGGGGGACCAGCACAGATACGCAGTATTTT.

V and J are TRBV6-2 or TRBV6-3 and TRBJ2-5; 13 positions agree with TRBD2. Losses at the gene ends were 5 bases for V and 5 bases for J; bases not matched to a gene: 5. CDR3 length: 15 residues. Germline assignment: CDR1 MNHEY and CDR2 SVGEGT. In DNA form, the CDR3 reads TGTGCCAGCAGTCTACTAGCGGGGGGGTCGGAGACCCAGTACTTC. Translated, it gives CASSLLAGGSETQYF.

This clonotype was counted a few times. The rearrangement uses TRBV3-1 and TRBJ2-5; tentative D call: TRBD2 (5 bases). The CDR3 loop spans 13 amino acids. Germline assignment: CDR1 LGHDT and CDR2 YNNKEL (reference sequence). V dropped 5 bases and J dropped 5 bases, with 12 bases sitting between them. The CDR3 DNA is TGTGCCAGCAGCTTTACTAGTGTGGAGACCCAGTACTTC. Translation gives CASSFTSVETQYF.

The V and J genes are TRBV7-9 and TRBJ1-6; a possible D gene is TRBD1 (6 bases). Trimming cost V 5 bases and J 7 bases, with 15 bases left between them. This CDR3 has 15 residues. Germline values: CDR1 SEHNR, CDR2 FQNEAQ (reference sequence). CDR3 in amino acids: CASSPGGGLNSPLHF. The CDR3 coding sequence is TGTGCCAGCAGCCCCGGAGGGGGATTAAATTCACCCCTCCACTTT.

This clonotype has only a few counts. The CDR3 here is CASSSGGADDYEQYF. The CDR3 nucleotides read TGCGCCAGCAGCTCAGGGGGGGCGGACGACTACGAGCAGTACTTC. The chain has TRBV5-1 and TRBJ2-7, with D perhaps being TRBD1 or TRBD2 (7 bases each). The CDR3 runs 15 residues. V lost 3 bases, J lost 3 bases, and 16 bases lay in between. CDR1 SGHRS and CDR2 YFSETQ come from the germline V gene.

This clonotype showed up just a few times. Here the CDR3 DNA reads TGCGCCAGCAGCGTTCAGGACAGCCCGAACACTGAAGCTTTCTTT. It yields the protein CASSVQDSPNTEAFF. The J gene is TRBJ1-1, the V gene TRBV4-1, with TRBD1 as a possible D gene (6 bases). Germline V CDR1 and CDR2: MGHRA, YSYEKL. V was trimmed by 5 bases and J by 1 base, leaving 14 bases between them. The CDR3 sequence is 15 residues long.